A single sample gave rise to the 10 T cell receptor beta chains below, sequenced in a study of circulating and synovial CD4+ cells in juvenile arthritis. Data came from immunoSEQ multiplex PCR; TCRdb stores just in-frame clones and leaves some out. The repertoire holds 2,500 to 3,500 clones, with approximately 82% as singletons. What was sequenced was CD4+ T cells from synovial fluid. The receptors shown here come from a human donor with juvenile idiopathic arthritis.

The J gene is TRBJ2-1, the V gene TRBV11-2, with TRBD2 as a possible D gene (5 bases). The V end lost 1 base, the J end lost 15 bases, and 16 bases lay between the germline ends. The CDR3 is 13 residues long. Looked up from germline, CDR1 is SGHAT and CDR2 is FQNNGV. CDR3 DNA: TGTGCCAGCAGCTTAGGGACTTCCGCCCCTGCGTTCTTC. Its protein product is CASSLGTSAPAFF.

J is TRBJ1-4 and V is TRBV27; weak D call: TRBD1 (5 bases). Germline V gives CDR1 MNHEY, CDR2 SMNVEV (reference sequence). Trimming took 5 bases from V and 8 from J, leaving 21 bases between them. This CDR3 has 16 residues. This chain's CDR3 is CASSPSIGAPGEKLFF. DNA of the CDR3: TGTGCCAGCAGTCCCTCAATCGGCGCCCCAGGGGAAAAACTGTTTTTT.

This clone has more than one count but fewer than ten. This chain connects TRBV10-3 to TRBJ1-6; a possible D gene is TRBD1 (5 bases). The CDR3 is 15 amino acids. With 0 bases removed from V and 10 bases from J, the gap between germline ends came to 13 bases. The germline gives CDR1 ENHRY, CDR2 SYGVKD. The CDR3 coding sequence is TGTGCCATCAGTGAGTCGGTCCATGGGGGGTCACCCCTCCACTTT. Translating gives CAISESVHGGSPLHF.

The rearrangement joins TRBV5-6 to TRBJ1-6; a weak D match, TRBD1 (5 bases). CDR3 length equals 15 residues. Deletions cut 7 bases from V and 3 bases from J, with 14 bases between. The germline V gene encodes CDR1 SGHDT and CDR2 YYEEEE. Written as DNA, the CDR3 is TGTGCCAGCGGTCGTCAGGGTATCTATAATTCACCCCTCCACTTT. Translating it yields CASGRQGIYNSPLHF.

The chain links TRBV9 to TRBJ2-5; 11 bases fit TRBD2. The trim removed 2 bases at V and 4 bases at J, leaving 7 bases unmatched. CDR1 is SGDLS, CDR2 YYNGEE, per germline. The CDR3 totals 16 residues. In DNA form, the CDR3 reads TGTGCCAGCAGCGTTACTAGCGGGAGATGGGGAGAGACCCAGTACTTC. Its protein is CASSVTSGRWGETQYF.

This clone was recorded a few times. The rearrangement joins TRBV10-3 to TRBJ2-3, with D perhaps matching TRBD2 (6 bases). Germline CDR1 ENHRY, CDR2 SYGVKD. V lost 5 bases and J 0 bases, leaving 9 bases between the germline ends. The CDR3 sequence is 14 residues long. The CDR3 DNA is TGTGCCATCAGTAGACTAGTGAGCACAGATACGCAGTATTTT. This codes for CAISRLVSTDTQYF.

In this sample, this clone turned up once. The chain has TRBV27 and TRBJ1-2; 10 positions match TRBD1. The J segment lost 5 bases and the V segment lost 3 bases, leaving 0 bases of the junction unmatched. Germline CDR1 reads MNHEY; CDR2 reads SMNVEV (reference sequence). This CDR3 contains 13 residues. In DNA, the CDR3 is TGTGCCAGCAGTTTGGGACAGGGGTATGGCTACACCTTC. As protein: CASSLGQGYGYTF.

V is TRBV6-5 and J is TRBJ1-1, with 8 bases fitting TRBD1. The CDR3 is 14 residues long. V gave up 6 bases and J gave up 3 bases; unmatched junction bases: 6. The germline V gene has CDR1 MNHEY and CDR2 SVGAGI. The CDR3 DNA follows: TGTGCCAGCAGCAAGACAGGGGCGGACACTGAAGCTTTCTTT. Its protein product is CASSKTGADTEAFF.

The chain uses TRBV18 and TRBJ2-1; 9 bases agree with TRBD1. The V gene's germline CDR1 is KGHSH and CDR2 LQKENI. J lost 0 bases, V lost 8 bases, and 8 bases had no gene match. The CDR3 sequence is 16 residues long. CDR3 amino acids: CASRPGQGPSYNEQFF. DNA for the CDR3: TGTGCCAGCCGTCCCGGACAGGGGCCCTCCTACAATGAGCAGTTCTTC.

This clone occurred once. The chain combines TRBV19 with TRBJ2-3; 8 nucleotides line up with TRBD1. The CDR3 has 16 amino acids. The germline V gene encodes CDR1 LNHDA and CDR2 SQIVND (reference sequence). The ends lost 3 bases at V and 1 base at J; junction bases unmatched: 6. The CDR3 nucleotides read TGTGCCAGTAGTATTTTATGGGGACAGGGCACAGATACGCAGTATTTT. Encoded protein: CASSILWGQGTDTQYF.